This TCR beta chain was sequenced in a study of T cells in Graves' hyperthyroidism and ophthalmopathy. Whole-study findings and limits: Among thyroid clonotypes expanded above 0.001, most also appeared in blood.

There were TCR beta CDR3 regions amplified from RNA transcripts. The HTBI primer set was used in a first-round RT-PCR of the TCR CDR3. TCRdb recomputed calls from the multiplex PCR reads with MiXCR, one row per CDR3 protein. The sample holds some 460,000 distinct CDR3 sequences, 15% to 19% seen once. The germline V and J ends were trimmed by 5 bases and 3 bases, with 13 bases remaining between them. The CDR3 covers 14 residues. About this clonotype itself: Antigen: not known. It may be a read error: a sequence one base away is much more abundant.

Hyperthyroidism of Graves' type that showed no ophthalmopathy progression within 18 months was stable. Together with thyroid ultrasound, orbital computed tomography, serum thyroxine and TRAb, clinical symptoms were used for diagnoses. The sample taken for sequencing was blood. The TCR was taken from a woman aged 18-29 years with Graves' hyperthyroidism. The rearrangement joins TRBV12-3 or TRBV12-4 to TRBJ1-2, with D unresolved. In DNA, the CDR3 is TGTGCCAGCAGTGAGCCCGGGATGGACTATGGCTACACCTTC. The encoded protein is CASSEPGMDYGYTF.